These 8 T cell receptor beta chains were all obtained from the same sample, sequenced in a study of post-analysis software for immune sequencing data. TCR beta libraries were prepared from cDNA with unique molecular identifiers. In TCRdb, the PCR reads were re-called with MiXCR into one record per CDR3 protein. This sample has 800,000 to 950,000 distinct CDR3 sequences, with around 50% found just once. The antigens of these receptors remain unknown. Study-wide points: Roughly five TRBV segments, including TRBV5-6, TRBV5-1 and TRBV20-1, were more frequent in patients than controls.

Sequenced material: blood. The receptors stem from a girl aged 10 to 17 with multiple sclerosis.

The chain joins TRBV10-3 to TRBJ2-1; D is uncertain. The CDR3 covers 15 residues. Trimming removed 0 bases from V and 7 bases from J, with 13 bases in between. Per germline, CDR1 ENHRY and CDR2 SYGVKD. Written as DNA, the CDR3 is TGTGCCATCAGTGAGTCAGGGATTCTTCAGAATGAGCAGTTCTTC. Its protein is CAISESGILQNEQFF.

The V and J genes are TRBV4-1 and TRBJ2-7; 8 bases agree with TRBD2. J lost 4 bases, V lost 0 bases, and 8 bases had no gene match. CDR3 length equals 16 residues. Germline CDR1 MGHRA, CDR2 YSYEKL. CDR3 region: CASSQDIVSGKYEQYF. The CDR3 coding sequence is TGCGCCAGCAGCCAAGATATTGTTAGCGGGAAGTACGAGCAGTACTTC.

The rearrangement joins TRBV20-1 to TRBJ1-1; D is unclear. The CDR3 has 15 residues. Germline assignment: CDR1 DFQATT and CDR2 SNEGSKA (reference sequence). V was shortened by 1 base and J by 1 base, with 13 bases between the two germline ends. The CDR3 loop reads CSARAGPAGNTEAFF. Here the CDR3 DNA reads TGCAGTGCTAGAGCGGGCCCGGCGGGGAACACTGAAGCTTTCTTT.

V and J are TRBV7-9 and TRBJ2-3; D unresolved. The V end lost 4 bases, the J end lost 0 bases, and 8 bases lay between the germline ends. This CDR3 region has 14 residues. In germline, CDR1 is SEHNR, CDR2 FQNEAQ (reference sequence). The CDR3 loop is CASSCGRSTDTQYF. In DNA, the CDR3 is TGTGCCAGCAGCTGCGGAAGGAGCACAGATACGCAGTATTTT. Using reference TRBV7-9 and TRBJ2-3 for the parts outside the CDR3, the full variable domain is DTGVSQNPRHKITKRGQNVTFRCDPISEHNRLYWYRQTLGQGPEFLTYFQNEAQLEKSRLLSDRFSAERPKGSFSTLEIQRTEQGDSAMYLCASSCGRSTDTQYFGPGTRLTVL.

The chain employs TRBV7-2 and TRBJ2-1; D is unclear. From germline, CDR1 is SGHTA and CDR2 FQGNSA. The CDR3 loop spans 14 amino acids. V was cut by 1 base and J by 8 bases, with 12 bases left in between. The CDR3, as DNA: TGTGCCAGCAGCTTAGGGGCACCGACCGATGAGCAGTTCTTC. Amino acids: CASSLGAPTDEQFF.

This clonotype was seen a handful of times. The chain is built from TRBV29-1 and TRBJ2-1, with 11 nucleotides matching TRBD2. Germline values: CDR1 SQVTM, CDR2 ANQGSEA. J was trimmed by 5 bases and V by 5 bases; bases with no gene match: 5. The CDR3 has 14 residues. The CDR3 DNA reads TGCAGCGTTTCCGGGACTAGCGGAAACAATGAGCAGTTCTTC. It translates to CSVSGTSGNNEQFF.

V gene TRBV7-2 combines with J gene TRBJ2-7, with TRBD1 as a possible D gene (6 bases). With the DNA end fitting TRBJ2-5 better, the J assignment may be wrong. From germline, CDR1 is SGHTA and CDR2 FQGNSA. The CDR3 totals 13 residues. This CDR3 reads CASSRDRSGTQYF. The DNA for the CDR3 is TGTGCCAGCAGCCGAGACAGGTCGGGGACCCAGTACTTC.

This sequence joins TRBV3-1 and TRBJ1-2, with a weak D call TRBD1 (5 bases). CDR3 length: 14 residues. Looked up from germline, CDR1 is LGHDT and CDR2 is YNNKEL (reference sequence). With 4 bases removed from V and 5 bases from J, the gap between germline ends came to 14 bases. The CDR3 nucleotides are TGTGCCAGCAGCCCAGGGACGGAACCTTATGGCTACACCTTC. The encoded protein is CASSPGTEPYGYTF.